The present TCR beta chain was sequenced within a study of T-cell reconstitution after alpha-beta-depleted transplantation in children. This clonotype was seen ten or more times. TCRbeta library construction was performed incorporating unique molecular identifiers. Via MiXCR, TCRdb re-called the PCR reads, giving one row per CDR3 protein. The sample lists about half a million distinct CDR3 sequences, approximately 12% occurring once. Germline values: CDR1 LGHNA, CDR2 YNFKEQ. The CDR3 spans 16 residues. With 3 bases clipped from V and 4 bases from J, the junction kept 7 bases outside the gene matches. The specimen comprised PBMCs from the stem cell graft donor, sampled from the stem cell graft. V gene TRBV4-2 combines with J gene TRBJ2-1; TRBD2 agrees at 9 bases. This TCR derives from a human donor who donated a stem cell graft to a child with combined immunodeficiency. The CDR3 is CASSHAPRGGYNEQFF. As DNA, the CDR3 is TGTGCCAGCAGCCACGCCCCGCGGGGGGGATACAATGAGCAGTTCTTC.